Following are 17 T cell receptor beta chains from one sample sequenced in a study of a mutant IDH1 vaccine in newly diagnosed glioma. Assay used: immunoSEQ multiplex PCR; TCRdb lists only in-frame clones, some missing. The table records some 60,000 clones, about 87% of them present only once. The time point is: week 5, during vaccination. Every single dose of the vaccine, 300 ug of mutant IDH1 20-mer peptide, came with topical imiquimod. These receptors have no identified antigens. The starting material was PBMCs, obtained from a glioma patient whose treatment included an IDH1 peptide vaccine. These receptors came from a woman between 40 and 50 years old with glioma.

This chain uses TRBV7-9 with TRBJ1-4, with D maybe TRBD1 (6 bases). This CDR3 contains 15 residues. V lost 0 bases and J lost 7, with 12 bases in between. Germline loops: CDR1 SEHNR, CDR2 FQNEAQ (reference sequence). The CDR3 spells CASSLAQGGGEKLFF. The CDR3 DNA reads TGTGCCAGCAGCTTAGCGCAAGGGGGTGGTGAAAAACTGTTTTTT.

This clone was detected only a few times. The chain links TRBV29-1 to TRBJ1-2, with D unresolved. CDR1 is SQVTM and CDR2 is ANQGSEA in the germline V gene. The CDR3 runs 14 residues. Trimming removed 7 bases at V and 0 bases at J, with 15 bases between. The CDR3 sequence: CSASTRPTNYGYTF. The CDR3 nucleotides read TGCAGCGCGTCGACAAGGCCTACTAACTATGGCTACACCTTC.

V and J are TRBV6-6 and TRBJ2-1; 13 bases fit TRBD2. Trimming at V came to 7 bases and at J to 6 bases, leaving 6 bases not matched to a gene. The CDR3 loop spans 15 amino acids. CDR1 and CDR2 from the germline V gene are MNHNY and SVGAGI (reference sequence). DNA of the CDR3: TGTGCCAGCATCACCGGGACTAGCGGGATCAATGAGCAGTTCTTC. Translating it yields CASITGTSGINEQFF.

This chain connects TRBV5-1 to TRBJ2-7; 13 bases match TRBD2. CDR1 is SGHRS, CDR2 YFSETQ, per germline. V lost 4 bases to trimming and J lost 4 bases; unmatched junction nucleotides: 8. CDR3 length: 16 amino acids. The chain's CDR3 is CASSVEGLAGPYEQYF. CDR3 nucleotides: TGCGCCAGCAGCGTCGAGGGACTAGCGGGACCATACGAGCAGTACTTC. The variable domain in full, completed from reference TRBV5-1 and TRBJ2-7, reads KAGVTQTPRYLIKTRGQQVTLSCSPISGHRSVSWYQQTPGQGLQFLFEYFSETQRNKGNFPGRFSGRQFSNSRSEMNVSTLELGDSALYLCASSVEGLAGPYEQYFGPGTRLTVT.

This sequence joins TRBV4-1 and TRBJ2-1; 9 bases are shared with TRBD1. There are 16 residues in the CDR3. V shed 4 bases and J 4 bases; nucleotides not matched to a gene: 8. Germline V lookup: CDR1 MGHRA, CDR2 YSYEKL. This chain's CDR3 is CASSLPDRGKYNEQFF. The CDR3 bases are TGCGCCAGCAGCCTACCGGACAGGGGCAAATACAATGAGCAGTTCTTC.

V usage is TRBV2 and J usage is TRBJ2-1; 8 bases align to TRBD2. CDR3 size: 20 residues. CDR1 SNHLY and CDR2 FYNNEI come from the germline V gene. V shed 2 bases and J 0 bases; nucleotides not matched to a gene: 15. The CDR3 bases are TGTGCCAGCAGTGAACCACGGGGGAGTGGGCGGGAGGCCTCCTACAATGAGCAGTTCTTC. Its translation: CASSEPRGSGREASYNEQFF.

The table lists this clone with a few counts. V is TRBV7-9 and J is TRBJ2-1; D call uncertain. Germline CDR1 and CDR2: SEHNR and FQNEAQ (reference sequence). V lost 3 bases and J lost 6, with 6 bases in between. The CDR3 contains 12 residues. The CDR3 bases are TGTGCCAGCAGCTTCCAGAGCAATGAGCAGTTCTTC. Amino acid sequence: CASSFQSNEQFF.

J is TRBJ1-4 and V is TRBV6-9, with D possibly matching TRBD1 (6 bases). Germline V gives CDR1 MNHGY, CDR2 SVAAGI. CDR3 length equals 15 residues. V was clipped by 5 bases and J by 6 bases, with 16 bases between them. The CDR3 DNA sequence: TGTGCCAGCAGTCTCCCAGGGGTCCCTCATGAAAAACTGTTTTTT. Its translation is CASSLPGVPHEKLFF.

The chain joins TRBV7-6 to TRBJ2-1; no firm D call. The germline V gene encodes CDR1 SGHVS and CDR2 FNYEAQ. CDR3 length: 14 amino acids. Trimming removed 3 bases from V and 4 bases from J, with 10 bases in between. CDR3 DNA: TGTGCCAGCAGCTTTGGCCAGAATTACAATGAGCAGTTCTTC. As protein: CASSFGQNYNEQFF.

The chain carries TRBV6-6 and TRBJ1-4; D not certain. There are 15 residues in the CDR3. Germline V CDR1 and CDR2: MNHNY, SVGAGI (reference sequence). Between the trimmed V and J ends, which lost 6 bases and 6 bases, there was a span of 17 bases. The CDR3 loop is CASRNSGISHEKLFF. CDR3 nucleotides: TGTGCCAGCAGAAATTCGGGGATCTCGCATGAAAAACTGTTTTTT.

This clone has just one count. The rearrangement uses TRBV19 and TRBJ1-2; D is unresolved. CDR3 length: 14 residues. From germline, CDR1 is LNHDA and CDR2 SQIVND (reference sequence). V dropped 7 bases and J dropped 2 bases, with 14 bases sitting between them. CDR3 DNA sequence: TGTGCCAGTACCTCCCCCGACACCAACTATGGCTACACCTTC. Protein product: CASTSPDTNYGYTF.

The V call is TRBV6-6, the J call TRBJ2-3; TRBD1 is a possible D gene (5 bases). The CDR3 is 15 amino acids. Germline-derived CDR1 and CDR2 are MNHNY and SVGAGI (reference sequence). The ends were cut back, 2 bases at V and 3 bases at J, with 12 bases in the middle. CDR3 protein: CASSYSAGLTDTQYF. CDR3 bases: TGTGCCAGCAGTTACAGTGCAGGGTTGACAGATACGCAGTATTTT.

The V gene is TRBV4-1, the J gene TRBJ2-2; 10 nucleotides align to TRBD2. Germline V gene lookup returns CDR1 MGHRA and CDR2 YSYEKL. The ends lost 4 bases at V and 3 bases at J; junction bases unmatched: 5. The CDR3 totals 16 residues. CDR3 bases: TGCGCCAGCAGCCTCCGGACTAGCGGATACACCGGGGAGCTGTTTTTT. Translating it yields CASSLRTSGYTGELFF.

The chain has TRBV18 and TRBJ1-2; TRBD1 agrees at 10 bases. Germline V lookup: CDR1 KGHSH, CDR2 LQKENI. The CDR3 sequence is 13 residues long. V lost 3 bases to trimming and J lost 6 bases; unmatched junction nucleotides: 1. CDR3 coding DNA: TGTGCCAGCTCACCGGGACAGGGGAATGGCTACACCTTC. It yields the protein CASSPGQGNGYTF.

V gene TRBV15 combines with J gene TRBJ1-3; D unresolved. The ends were cut back, 3 bases at V and 0 bases at J, with 6 bases in the middle. Germline CDR1 reads LNHNV; CDR2 reads YYDKDF (reference sequence). The CDR3 covers 14 residues. DNA for the CDR3: TGTGCCACCAGCAGTAAAAGCTCTGGAAACACCATATATTTT. Protein: CATSSKSSGNTIYF.

This clone was detected once. The rearrangement joins TRBV6-5 to TRBJ2-7; no clear D gene. Germline V gene lookup returns CDR1 MNHEY and CDR2 SVGAGI. The CDR3 runs 14 residues. V gave up 7 bases and J gave up 1 base, with 14 bases separating them. The CDR3 protein is CASNVLGSSYEQYF. Written as DNA, the CDR3 is TGTGCCAGCAACGTTCTGGGATCGTCCTACGAGCAGTACTTC.

The CDR3 sequence: CASSGGGEREKSGELFF. CDR3 DNA: TGTGCCAGCAGCGGGGGTGGGGAGCGGGAGAAGTCCGGGGAGCTGTTTTTT. The chain links TRBV7-9 to TRBJ2-2; TRBD2 matches 8 bases. The CDR3 runs 17 residues. The junction had 14 bases not matched to a gene; V was cut back by 5 bases and J by 6 bases. The germline V gene encodes CDR1 SEHNR and CDR2 FQNEAQ (reference sequence).